This passage covers 8 T cell receptor beta chains from one sample sequenced in a study of vaccination and CD4 T cells after COVID-19. For these TCRs, the target antigens are not known. Cultured CD4+ T cell DNA underwent sequencing with the Oncomine TCR Beta short-read assay. MiXCR, run by TCRdb on the PCR reads, gives a single entry per CDR3 protein. The sample contains 15,000 to 19,000 distinct CDR3 sequences, roughly two fifths of which appear only once. Stated treatment: approximately nine-day PBMC culture with coronavirus spike peptide pools or control peptides (ViraFEST assay). Here the sequenced sample was CD4+ T cells from blood, cultured in vitro, taken before SARS-CoV-2 vaccination. The receptors derive from a human donor who had recovered from COVID-19.

This clonotype turned up a few times. The CDR3 sequence is CASGRERTSTDTQYF. CDR3 nucleotides: TGTGCCAGCGGCCGGGAGCGGACAAGCACAGATACGCAGTATTTT. The chain links TRBV6-1 to TRBJ2-3, with TRBD2 as a possible D gene (6 bases). The germline CDR1 and CDR2 sequences are MNHNS and SASEGT. V was cut by 8 bases and J by 0 bases, with 15 bases left in between. The CDR3 is 15 residues long.

V is TRBV6-1 and J is TRBJ2-3; D may correspond to TRBD1 or TRBD2 (6 bases each). Germline CDR1 reads MNHNS; CDR2 reads SASEGT. The ends were cut back, 9 bases at V and 4 bases at J, with 17 bases in the middle. The CDR3 spans 14 residues. The CDR3 region is CASTDRGLADTQYF. The CDR3 DNA reads as TGTGCCAGTACCGATCGGGGGCTGGCAGATACGCAGTATTTT.

The rearrangement joins TRBV12-3 or TRBV12-4 to TRBJ1-6; 7 bases line up with TRBD1. The CDR3 is 14 residues long. V lost 3 bases and J lost 7; bases outside the gene matches: 3. The DNA for the CDR3 is TGTGCCAGCAGTTTTGACAGGGAAAATTCACCCCTCCACTTT. Translating it yields CASSFDRENSPLHF.

This clonotype was observed a few times. CDR3 DNA: TGTGCCAGCAGTTTATTACAGGGAAACTATGGCTACACCTTC. Protein: CASSLLQGNYGYTF. The chain recombines TRBV27 with TRBJ1-2; weak D call: TRBD1 (6 bases). Trimming pared 1 base from V and 2 bases from J, leaving 8 bases between. CDR3 length: 14 amino acids. Germline V gene data show CDR1 as MNHEY and CDR2 as SMNVEV (reference sequence).

Here the CDR3 reads CSARVRTGAGNTIYF. The DNA for the CDR3 is TGCAGTGCTAGAGTACGGACAGGGGCAGGAAACACCATATATTTT. V gene TRBV20-1 combines with J gene TRBJ1-3; TRBD1 aligns across 9 bases. Looked up from germline, CDR1 is DFQATT and CDR2 is SNEGSKA (reference sequence). The CDR3 loop spans 15 amino acids. The V segment lost 1 base and the J segment 4 bases; nucleotides outside the gene matches: 5.

The chain recombines TRBV20-1 with TRBJ2-3, with TRBD2 matching over 10 bases. The V gene's germline CDR1 is DFQATT and CDR2 SNEGSKA (reference sequence). This CDR3 contains 14 residues. In nucleotides, the CDR3 is TGCAGCCGCTACCCGGGACTAGCGACAGATACGCAGTATTTT. This gives the protein CSRYPGLATDTQYF.

The chain carries TRBV27 and TRBJ1-5; 7 nucleotides match TRBD1. The CDR3 has 17 residues. Looked up from germline, CDR1 is MNHEY and CDR2 is SMNVEV (reference sequence). Trimming took 4 bases from V and 2 from J; bases not matched to a gene: 11. Written as DNA, the CDR3 is TGTGCCAGCAGTTCCGGGACAGAAAGATCGGGCAATCAGCCCCAGCATTTT. It is translated as CASSSGTERSGNQPQHF.

The rearrangement joins TRBV5-1 to TRBJ2-5; maybe TRBD2 (7 bases). Per germline, CDR1 SGHRS and CDR2 YFSETQ. CDR3 length: 18 amino acids. V lost 0 bases to trimming and J lost 2 bases, with 20 bases between them. The CDR3 coding sequence is TGCGCCAGCAGCTTGGAGGGGGGGAGCGGGACGTTGCAAGAGACCCAGTACTTC. This codes for CASSLEGGSGTLQETQYF.